These T cell receptor beta chains were read from a single sample in a study of shared clonotypes between healthy human individuals. Sequenced by immunoSEQ multiplex PCR; TCRdb stores in-frame clones only, minus some. The table lists about 1.1 million clones, about 72% of them singletons, with more than 0.85% in the top ten. The sample taken for sequencing was memory CD4+ T cells from PBMCs. Every receptor here comes from a man aged 18 to 29 in good health. Some clones in this sample may be carry-over from other donors' samples. Each CDR3 is given with its conserved first and last residue. The D gene is left open where the match is weak. Clone size is not always given. Where it is, it says once, few, many or a class for expanded clones.

few	.	15	TRBV15	TRBJ1-1	TGTGCCACCAGCGCCCGGAGGGCAGCCAACACTGAAGCTTTCTTT	CATSARRAANTEAFF
.	TRBD1	18	TRBV28	TRBJ1-5	TGTGCCAGCTGTCTCCGGGACAGGCGGGGATATAGCAATCAGCCCCAGCATTTT	CASCLRDRRGYSNQPQHF
.	TRBD2	21	TRBV29-1	TRBJ2-1	TGCAGCGTTGAAGGGAGGGCAAGCGGGAGAGGAGGGTTAGGAGGATACAATGAGCAGTTCTTC	CSVEGRASGRGGLGGYNEQFF
.	.	12	TRBV2	TRBJ1-2	TGTGCCAGCCCTCCGGAAGGGGGAGGCTACACCTTC	CASPPEGGGYTF
.	TRBD2	15	TRBV11-3	TRBJ2-7	TGTGCCAGCAGCTTGGGGGGGACTAGCGGTGGCGAGCAGTACTTC	CASSLGGTSGGEQYF
.	.	13	TRBV7-9	TRBJ2-1	TGTGCCAGCAGCGAGATCCCTGTGGATGAGCAGTTCTTC	CASSEIPVDEQFF
.	.	13	TRBV6-5	TRBJ1-2	TGTGCCACCCGGGGGGGCGCCGACTATGGCTACACCTTC	CATRGGADYGYTF
few	.	15	TRBV5-1	TRBJ2-7	TGCGCCAGCAGCTTGGGCTGGTATGGGTCTGACGAGCAGTACTTC	CASSLGWYGSDEQYF
few	.	14	TRBV6-1	TRBJ1-2	TGTGCCAGCAGGGGGACGGGGGAGCACTATGGCTACACCTTC	CASRGTGEHYGYTF
few	TRBD2	16	TRBV4-2	TRBJ2-2	TGTGCCAGCAGCCAGGGACTAGCGGGAGAAACCGGGGAGCTGTTTTTT	CASSQGLAGETGELFF
few	TRBD2	15	TRBV11-3	TRBJ2-1	TGTGCCAGCAGCCTACTGGGCGGGAGCGGGTATGAGCAGTTCTTC	CASSLLGGSGYEQFF
many	.	13	TRBV10-3	TRBJ1-1	TGTGCCATCAGTGGGTATGAAGGGAACGAAGCTTTCTTT	CAISGYEGNEAFF
.	.	15	TRBV4-2	TRBJ1-5	TGTGCCAGCAGCCAGGGGGACGGGATTCCTCAGCCCCAGCATTTT	CASSQGDGIPQPQHF
once	.	14	TRBV28	TRBJ2-7	TGTGCCAGCAGTTTAACCAGGACGTACTACGAGCAGTACTTC	CASSLTRTYYEQYF
few	.	13	TRBV19	TRBJ1-4	TGTGCCAGTAGTCGGGACATTGAGGAAAAACTGTTTTTT	CASSRDIEEKLFF
.	.	13	TRBV29-1	TRBJ2-2	TGCAGCGTTGAGGGACGGAACACCGGGGAGCTGTTTTTT	CSVEGRNTGELFF
.	.	14	TRBV11-2	TRBJ1-4	TGTGCCAGCAGCTTAGGATGGCAGAATGAAAAACTGTTTTTT	CASSLGWQNEKLFF
.	TRBD1	17	TRBV28	TRBJ2-5	TGTGCCAGCAATTCAGGGGGCGCGCGGAGTTCCCAAGAGACCCAGTACTTC	CASNSGGARSSQETQYF
.	TRBD2	16	TRBV5-1	TRBJ2-2	TGCGCCAGCAGCTTGCCCCCTAGCGGAAACACCGGGGAGCTGTTTTTT	CASSLPPSGNTGELFF
few	.	13	TRBV30	TRBJ1-5	TGTGCCTGGAGTAATAATGTTGGGGAGCCCCAGCATTTT	CAWSNNVGEPQHF
.	TRBD1	17	TRBV7-9	TRBJ1-2	TGTGCCAGCAGCTCAACATATACCACAGGGGGCTTTGATGGCTACACCTTC	CASSSTYTTGGFDGYTF
.	TRBD2	14	TRBV6-5	TRBJ2-1	TGTGCCAGCCGTCCGGGACTAGCACTCGAGCGGCAGTTCTTC	CASRPGLALERQFF
.	.	11	TRBV6-6	TRBJ2-7	TGTGCCAGCAGTTACAACTACGAGCAGTACTTC	CASSYNYEQYF
.	.	14	TRBV18	TRBJ1-2	TGTGCCAGCTCACCTTCAGGGGTAGCAGGTGGCTACACCTTC	CASSPSGVAGGYTF
.	.	15	TRBV5-1	TRBJ2-1	TGCGCCAGCAGCTTGGATCCCCATTCCTACAATGAGCAGTTCTTC	CASSLDPHSYNEQFF
few	.	15	TRBV5-6	TRBJ1-2	TGTGCCAGCAGCTTGGCCGGCACAGACGGCTATGGCTACACCTTC	CASSLAGTDGYGYTF
few	.	12	TRBV25-1	TRBJ2-2	TGTGCCAGCAGTGAATCTACCGGGGAGCTGCTTTTT	CASSESTGELLF
.	TRBD2	15	TRBV6-5	TRBJ2-1	TGTGCCAGCAGTTACTCGGCTAGCGGTGGGTATGAGCAGTTCTTC	CASSYSASGGYEQFF
.	TRBD2	17	TRBV7-2	TRBJ2-2	TGTGCCAGCATGCCCCGTGCTAGCGGGAGGGACACCGGGGAGCTGTTTTTT	CASMPRASGRDTGELFF
few	.	13	TRBV7-3	TRBJ2-1	TGTGCCAGCAGCTTGTCCCCCTACAATGAGCAGTTCTTC	CASSLSPYNEQFF
.	.	15	TRBV5-1	TRBJ1-4	TGCGCCAGCAGACACGGGTCCTCAACTAATGAAAAACTGTTTTTT	CASRHGSSTNEKLFF
few	.	12	TRBV5-4	TRBJ1-1	TGTGCCAGCAGCATGGCCAACACTGAAGCTTTCTTT	CASSMANTEAFF
.	.	13	TRBV5-1	TRBJ2-5	TGCGCCAGCGCGGCAGCAGATTTAGAGACCCAGTACTTC	CASAAADLETQYF
once	TRBD1	16	TRBV10-3	TRBJ2-1	TGTGCCATCAGTGAGCGACCGGGACAGGGTCTCAATGAGCAGTTCTTC	CAISERPGQGLNEQFF
.	.	14	TRBV18	TRBJ2-5	TGTGCCAGCTCAAGCGCCTTATCCGGGGAGACCCAGTACTTC	CASSSALSGETQYF
.	.	13	TRBV25-1	TRBJ1-1	TGTGCCAGCAGTTGGGACGGACTCCGTGAAGCTTTCTTT	CASSWDGLREAFF
.	.	14	TRBV30	TRBJ2-7	TGTGCCTGGAGTGTACCGCCAATCTCCTACGAGCAGTACTTC	CAWSVPPISYEQYF
.	.	15	TRBV28	TRBJ1-5	TGTGCCAGCAGTTTCCAGGGGATTAGCAATCAGCCCCAGCATTTT	CASSFQGISNQPQHF
.	.	14	TRBV6-6	TRBJ1-6	TGTGCCAGCAGGGAATGGGACTCGGGTTCACCCCTCCACTTT	CASREWDSGSPLHF
.	TRBD2	17	TRBV5-6	TRBJ2-1	TGTGCCAGCAGCTCTAAGTCTAGCGGAAACTGGAACAATGAGCAGTTCTTC	CASSSKSSGNWNNEQFF
.	TRBD1	18	TRBV7-9	TRBJ2-1	TGTGCCAGCAGCTTAGGCGGCATAGGACAGGGGGCACGGAATGAGCAGTTCTTC	CASSLGGIGQGARNEQFF
.	.	15	TRBV6-1	TRBJ1-3	TGTGCCAGCAGTTTAGTCCCCGGCTCTGGAAACACCATATATTTT	CASSLVPGSGNTIYF
.	TRBD1	11	TRBV30	TRBJ2-1	TGTGCCTGGGGGACAGGGAATGAGCAGTTCTTC	CAWGTGNEQFF
.	.	15	TRBV29-1	TRBJ2-5	TGCAGCGCCCGGCGGGGCCAAGTCAAATGGGAGACCCAGTACTTC	CSARRGQVKWETQYF
once	.	13	TRBV12-5	TRBJ1-1	TGTGCTAGTGGACCCGTCGGGGGCAGTGAAGCTTTCTTT	CASGPVGGSEAFF
.	.	14	TRBV7-2	TRBJ2-1	TGTGCCAGCAGCTTAGGACTAGCCTACAATGAGCAGTTCTTC	CASSLGLAYNEQFF
few	.	13	TRBV6-1	TRBJ1-2	TGTGCCAGCAGTGAGCCGACGACAGGATGCTACACCTTC	CASSEPTTGCYTF
.	.	22	TRBV18	TRBJ2-6	TGTGCCAGCTCACCCCGCCGGGGACACCCCCGGGCATCTCTTTCTGGGGCCAACGTCCTGACTTTC	CASSPRRGHPRASLSGANVLTF
few	TRBD1	17	TRBV9	TRBJ2-2	TGTGCCAGCAGCGTAGGGTCCAGGGGGCCAGGAACCGGGGAGCTGTTTTTT	CASSVGSRGPGTGELFF
few	TRBD1	13	TRBV25-1	TRBJ1-1	TGTGCCAGCAGTGAGAAGGGACAGGGAAAAGCTTTCTTT	CASSEKGQGKAFF